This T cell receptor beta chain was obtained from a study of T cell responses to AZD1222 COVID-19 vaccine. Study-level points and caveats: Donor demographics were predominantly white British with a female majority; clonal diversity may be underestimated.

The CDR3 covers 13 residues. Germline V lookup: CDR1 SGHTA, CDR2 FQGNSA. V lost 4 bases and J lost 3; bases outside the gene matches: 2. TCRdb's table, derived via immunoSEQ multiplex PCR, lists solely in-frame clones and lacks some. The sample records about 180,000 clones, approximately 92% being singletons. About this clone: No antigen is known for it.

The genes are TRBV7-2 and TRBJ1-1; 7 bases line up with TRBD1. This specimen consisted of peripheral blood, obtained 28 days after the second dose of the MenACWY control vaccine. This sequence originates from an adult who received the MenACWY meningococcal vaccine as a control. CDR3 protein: CASSWDSYTEAFF. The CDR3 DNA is TGTGCCAGCAGCTGGGACAGTTACACTGAAGCTTTCTTT.